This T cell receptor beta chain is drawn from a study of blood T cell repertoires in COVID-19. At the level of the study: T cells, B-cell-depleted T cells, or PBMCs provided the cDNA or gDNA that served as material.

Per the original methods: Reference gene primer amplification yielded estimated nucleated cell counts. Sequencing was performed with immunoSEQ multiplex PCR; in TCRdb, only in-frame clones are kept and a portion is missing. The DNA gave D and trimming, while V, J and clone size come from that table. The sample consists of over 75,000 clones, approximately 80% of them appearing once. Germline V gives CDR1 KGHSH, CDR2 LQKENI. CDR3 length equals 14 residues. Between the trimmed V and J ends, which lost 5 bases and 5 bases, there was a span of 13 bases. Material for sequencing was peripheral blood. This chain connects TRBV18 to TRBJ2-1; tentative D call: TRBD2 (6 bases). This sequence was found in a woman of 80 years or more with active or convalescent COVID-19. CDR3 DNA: TGTGCCAGCTCAATCGCCCTAGCGAACAATGAGCAGTTCTTC. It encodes CASSIALANNEQFF.